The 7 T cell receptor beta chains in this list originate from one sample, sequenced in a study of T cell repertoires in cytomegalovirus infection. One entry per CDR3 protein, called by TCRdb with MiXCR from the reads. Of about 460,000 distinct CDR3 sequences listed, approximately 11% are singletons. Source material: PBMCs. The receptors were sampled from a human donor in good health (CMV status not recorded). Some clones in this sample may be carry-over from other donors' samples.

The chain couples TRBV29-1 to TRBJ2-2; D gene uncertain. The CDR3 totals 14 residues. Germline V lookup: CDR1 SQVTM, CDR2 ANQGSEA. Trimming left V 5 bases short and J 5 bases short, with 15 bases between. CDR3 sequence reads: CSVSTHPGTGELFF. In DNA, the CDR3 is TGCAGCGTTTCTACCCACCCCGGAACCGGGGAGCTGTTTTTT.

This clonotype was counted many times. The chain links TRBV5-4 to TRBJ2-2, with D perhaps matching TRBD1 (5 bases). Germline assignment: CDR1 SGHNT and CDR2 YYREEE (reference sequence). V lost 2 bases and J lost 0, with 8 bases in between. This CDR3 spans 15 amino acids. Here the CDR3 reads CASSLGRANTGELFF. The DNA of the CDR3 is TGTGCCAGCAGCTTAGGCAGGGCGAACACCGGGGAGCTGTTTTTT.

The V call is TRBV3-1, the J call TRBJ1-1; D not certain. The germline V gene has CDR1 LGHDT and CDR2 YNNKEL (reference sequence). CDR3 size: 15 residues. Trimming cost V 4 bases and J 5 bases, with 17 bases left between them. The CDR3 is CASSPLLTTRTEAFF. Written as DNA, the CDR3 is TGTGCCAGCAGCCCCCTATTGACTACGCGGACTGAAGCTTTCTTT.

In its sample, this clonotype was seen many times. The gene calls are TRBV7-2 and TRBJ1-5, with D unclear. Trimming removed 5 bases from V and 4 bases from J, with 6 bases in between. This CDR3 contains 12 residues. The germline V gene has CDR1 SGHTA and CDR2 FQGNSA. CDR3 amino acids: CASSPYNQPQHF. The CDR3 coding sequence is TGTGCCAGCAGCCCGTATAATCAGCCCCAGCATTTT.

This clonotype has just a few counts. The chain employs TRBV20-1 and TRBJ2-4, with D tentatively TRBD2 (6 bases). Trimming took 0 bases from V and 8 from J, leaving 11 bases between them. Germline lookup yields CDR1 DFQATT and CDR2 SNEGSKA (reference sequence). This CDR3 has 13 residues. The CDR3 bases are TGCAGTGCTAGAGAGGCTAGCGTGGACATTCAGTACTTC. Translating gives CSAREASVDIQYF.

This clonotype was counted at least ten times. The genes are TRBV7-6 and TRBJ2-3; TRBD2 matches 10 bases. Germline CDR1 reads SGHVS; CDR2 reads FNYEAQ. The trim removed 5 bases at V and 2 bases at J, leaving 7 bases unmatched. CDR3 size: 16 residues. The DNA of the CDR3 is TGTGCCAGCAGCGTACAGCGGGGGGGGGCCACAGATACGCAGTATTTT. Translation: CASSVQRGGATDTQYF.

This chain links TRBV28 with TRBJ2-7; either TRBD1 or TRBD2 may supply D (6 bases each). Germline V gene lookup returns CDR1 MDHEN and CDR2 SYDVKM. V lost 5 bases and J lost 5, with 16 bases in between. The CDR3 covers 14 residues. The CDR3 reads CASSPGGSSNEQYF. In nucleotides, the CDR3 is TGTGCCAGCAGTCCCGGGGGCAGCTCAAACGAGCAGTACTTC.